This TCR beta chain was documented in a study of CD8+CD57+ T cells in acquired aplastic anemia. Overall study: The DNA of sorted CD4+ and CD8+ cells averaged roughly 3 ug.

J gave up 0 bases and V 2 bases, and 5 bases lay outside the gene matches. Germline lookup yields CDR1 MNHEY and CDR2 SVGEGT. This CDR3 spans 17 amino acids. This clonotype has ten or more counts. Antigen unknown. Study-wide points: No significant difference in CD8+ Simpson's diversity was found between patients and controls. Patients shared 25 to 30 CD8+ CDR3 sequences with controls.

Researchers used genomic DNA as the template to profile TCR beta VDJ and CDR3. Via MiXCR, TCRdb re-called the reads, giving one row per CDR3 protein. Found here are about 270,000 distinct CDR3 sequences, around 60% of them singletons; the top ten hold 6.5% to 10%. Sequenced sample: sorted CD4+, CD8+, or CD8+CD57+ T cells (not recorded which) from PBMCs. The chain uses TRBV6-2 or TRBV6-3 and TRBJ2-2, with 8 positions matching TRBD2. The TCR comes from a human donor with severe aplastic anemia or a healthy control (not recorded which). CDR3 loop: CASSYPTSGANTGELFF. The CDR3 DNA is TGTGCCAGCAGTTACCCCACTAGCGGAGCGAACACCGGGGAGCTGTTTTTT.